A selection of T cell receptor beta chains follows, all from one sample in a study of shared clonotypes between healthy human individuals. Clones were read by immunoSEQ multiplex PCR, and TCRdb kept only the in-frame ones, dropping some. The repertoire has some 2,000,000 clones, roughly 95% of them found once; the top ten carry less than 0.15%. What was sequenced was naive CD4+ T cells sorted from blood. The receptor source for this set is a man between 18 and 29 years old in good health. The CDR3 runs from the conserved cysteine through the conserved F or W. A D gene is named only where the DNA matches it firmly.

D: .; J: TRBJ1-6; length: 16; V: TRBV4-1; CDR3: CASSHAKAGANSPLHF; DNA: TGCGCCAGCAGCCACGCAAAGGCCGGGGCCAATTCACCCCTCCACTTT
D: TRBD1; J: TRBJ2-2; length: 14; V: TRBV5-4; CDR3: CASTQGARTGELFF; DNA: TGTGCCAGCACCCAGGGGGCGCGGACCGGGGAGCTGTTTTTT
D: .; J: TRBJ1-6; length: 14; V: TRBV7-2; CDR3: CASSLKQGKTPLHF; DNA: TGTGCCAGCAGCTTAAAACAGGGTAAAACACCCCTCCACTTT
D: TRBD1; J: TRBJ2-7; length: 15; V: TRBV4-1; CDR3: CASSQDDRDLYEQYF; DNA: TGCGCCAGCAGCCAAGATGACAGGGATCTCTACGAGCAGTACTTC
D: .; J: TRBJ2-3; length: 13; V: TRBV10-1; CDR3: CASSPLTVDTQYF; DNA: TGCGCCAGCAGTCCCTTGACTGTGGATACGCAGTATTTT
D: .; J: TRBJ2-3; length: 16; V: TRBV2; CDR3: CASRWRGAISTDTQYF; DNA: TGTGCCAGCAGGTGGAGGGGGGCCATAAGCACAGATACGCAGTATTTT
D: TRBD2; J: TRBJ2-3; length: 14; V: TRBV6-5; CDR3: CASSIGTSRDTQYF; DNA: TGTGCCAGCAGTATCGGGACTAGCAGAGATACGCAGTATTTT
D: .; J: TRBJ1-6; length: 15; V: TRBV6-5; CDR3: CASSWDTAGNSPLHF; DNA: TGTGCCAGCAGTTGGGACACGGCTGGTAATTCACCCCTCCACTTT
D: .; J: TRBJ2-7; length: 17; V: TRBV7-8; CDR3: CASSPPWLSSFDYEQYF; DNA: TGTGCCAGCAGCCCCCCCTGGTTGAGCAGCTTCGACTACGAGCAGTACTTC
D: TRBD2; J: TRBJ2-2; length: 14; V: TRBV11-3; CDR3: CASSLAEYTGELFF; DNA: TGTGCCAGCAGCCTAGCGGAGTACACCGGGGAGCTGTTTTTT
D: .; J: TRBJ2-2; length: 14; V: TRBV7-6; CDR3: CASSLVGPTGELFF; DNA: TGTGCCAGCAGCTTAGTTGGGCCCACCGGGGAGCTGTTTTTT
D: .; J: TRBJ2-3; length: 12; V: TRBV7-2; CDR3: CASRTGTDTQYF; DNA: TGTGCCAGCAGAACAGGTACAGATACGCAGTATTTT
D: .; J: TRBJ1-2; length: 14; V: TRBV7-9; CDR3: CASSQQMANYGYTF; DNA: TGTGCCAGCAGCCAACAGATGGCTAACTATGGCTACACCTTC
D: TRBD2; J: TRBJ2-5; length: 18; V: TRBV2; CDR3: CASSLVPGGLKFAETQYF; DNA: TGTGCCAGTTCCCTGGTCCCGGGAGGGCTTAAGTTCGCAGAGACCCAGTACTTC
D: TRBD1; J: TRBJ2-3; length: 16; V: TRBV27; CDR3: CASSPDRQGASNTQYF; DNA: TGTGCCAGCAGTCCCGACAGACAGGGGGCGTCTAATACGCAGTATTTT
D: .; J: TRBJ2-2; length: 16; V: TRBV14; CDR3: CASSQRRGSGTGELFF; DNA: TGTGCCAGCAGCCAACGGCGGGGTTCAGGTACCGGGGAGCTGTTTTTT